The 4 T cell receptor beta chains listed next were all sequenced from one sample in a study of blood T cell repertoires in COVID-19. Repertoires were generated with immunoSEQ multiplex PCR, while TCRdb's copy carries only in-frame clones and drops some. The sample contains 150,000 to 200,000 clones, more than 75% of which appear only once. Sequencing input: peripheral blood. The receptors originated from a woman aged 40 to 50 with COVID-19, enrolled during active disease.

This clone was seen once. This chain uses TRBV4-2 with TRBJ1-1, with no clear D. Germline loops: CDR1 LGHNA, CDR2 YNFKEQ. Trimming left V 0 bases short and J 1 base short, with 9 bases between. The CDR3 has 15 residues. CDR3 sequence reads: CASSQDLEGNTEAFF. CDR3 bases: TGTGCCAGCAGCCAAGATTTGGAGGGGAACACTGAAGCTTTCTTT.

This clone was found once. The CDR3 sequence is CASSLIQEVNTEAFF. DNA of the CDR3: TGTGCCAGCAGTTTGATCCAGGAGGTGAACACTGAAGCTTTCTTT. The chain joins TRBV28 to TRBJ1-1; D is unresolved. The CDR3 sequence is 15 residues long. The V and J ends lost 3 bases and 0 bases respectively, with 11 bases between them. The germline gives CDR1 MDHEN, CDR2 SYDVKM.

The rearrangement links TRBV30 to TRBJ2-3, with D tentatively TRBD1 (6 bases). The germline V gene has CDR1 GTSNPN and CDR2 SVGIG (reference sequence). Between the trimmed V and J ends, which lost 0 bases and 1 base, there was a span of 11 bases. This CDR3 comprises 15 residues. CDR3: CAWSVVGARTDTQYF. In DNA, the CDR3 is TGTGCCTGGAGTGTGGTGGGGGCCCGCACAGATACGCAGTATTTT.

The genes are TRBV6-5 and TRBJ2-3; D gene unclear. The germline CDR1 and CDR2 sequences are MNHEY and SVGAGI. The CDR3 totals 14 residues. The germline V and J ends were trimmed by 6 bases and 6 bases, with 16 bases remaining between them. CDR3 region: CASSFGGPRDTQYF. In DNA form, the CDR3 reads TGTGCCAGCAGCTTCGGTGGGCCCCGGGATACGCAGTATTTT.